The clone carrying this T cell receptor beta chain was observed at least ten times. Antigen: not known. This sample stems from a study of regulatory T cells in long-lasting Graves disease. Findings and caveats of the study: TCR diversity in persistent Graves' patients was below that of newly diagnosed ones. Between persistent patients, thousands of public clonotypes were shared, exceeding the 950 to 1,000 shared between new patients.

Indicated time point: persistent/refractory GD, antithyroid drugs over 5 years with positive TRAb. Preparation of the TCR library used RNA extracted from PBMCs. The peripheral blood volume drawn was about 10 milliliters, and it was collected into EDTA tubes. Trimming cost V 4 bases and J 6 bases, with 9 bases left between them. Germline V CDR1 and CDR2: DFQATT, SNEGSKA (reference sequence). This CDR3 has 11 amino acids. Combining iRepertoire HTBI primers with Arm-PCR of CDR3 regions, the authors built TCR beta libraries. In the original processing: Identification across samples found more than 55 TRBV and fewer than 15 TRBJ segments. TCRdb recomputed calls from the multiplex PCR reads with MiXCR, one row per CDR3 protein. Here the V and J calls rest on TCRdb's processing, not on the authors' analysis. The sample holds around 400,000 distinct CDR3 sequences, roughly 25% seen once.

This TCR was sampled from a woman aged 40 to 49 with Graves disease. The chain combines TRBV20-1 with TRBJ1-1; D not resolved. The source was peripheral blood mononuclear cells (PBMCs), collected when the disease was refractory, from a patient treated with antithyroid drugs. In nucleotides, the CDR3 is TGCAGTGCTATTAGGGTTTCTGAAGCTTTCTTT. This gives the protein CSAIRVSEAFF.